The sequence of this T cell receptor beta chain was determined in a study of neoadjuvant nivolumab and ipilimumab in lung cancer. Study as a whole: Nivolumab 3 mg/kg was given days 1, 15 and 29, plus ipilimumab 1 mg/kg day 1 in combination. General observations from the study: Only two of four nivolumab-treated tumors gained richness and clonality by surgery.

In regard to this clone: Its antigen remains unidentified.

TCRdb's table, derived via immunoSEQ multiplex PCR, lists solely in-frame clones and lacks some. The repertoire includes roughly 9,000 clones, about 80% of them detected once, and approximately 3.2% sits in the top ten. The clonotype originates from an adult with non-small cell lung cancer. This sample comprised tumor tissue, obtained after neoadjuvant nivolumab, alone or with ipilimumab, at or shortly before surgery.

CDR3 bases: TGTGCCAGCAGCCAATATTGGGCGGCTGGGGCCTCCAGCTCCTACGAGCAGTACTTC. Protein product: CASSQYWAAGASSSYEQYF. The rearrangement links TRBV14 to TRBJ2-7; D might be TRBD1 (5 bases). The V end lost 2 bases, the J end lost 0 bases, and 23 bases lay between the germline ends. The CDR3 length is 19 residues. Germline CDR1 SGHDN, CDR2 FVKESK.